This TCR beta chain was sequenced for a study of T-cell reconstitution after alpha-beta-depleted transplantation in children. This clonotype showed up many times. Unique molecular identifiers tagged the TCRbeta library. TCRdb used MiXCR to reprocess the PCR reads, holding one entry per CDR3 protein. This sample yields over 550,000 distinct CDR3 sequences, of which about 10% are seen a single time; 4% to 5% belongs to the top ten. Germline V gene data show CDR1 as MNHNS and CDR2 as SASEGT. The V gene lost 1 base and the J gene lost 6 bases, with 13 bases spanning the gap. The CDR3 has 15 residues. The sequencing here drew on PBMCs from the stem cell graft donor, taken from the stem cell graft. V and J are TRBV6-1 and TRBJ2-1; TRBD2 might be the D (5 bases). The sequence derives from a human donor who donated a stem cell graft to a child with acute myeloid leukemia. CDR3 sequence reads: CASSEGGNKGNEQFF. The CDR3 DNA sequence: TGTGCCAGCAGTGAAGGAGGGAATAAGGGCAATGAGCAGTTCTTC.